This TCR beta chain came from a study of blood T cell repertoires in COVID-19. The overall study: Acute-phase and convalescent COVID-19 samples originated in the United States, Italy and Spain. The analysed material was cDNA or gDNA that came from T cells, B-cell-depleted T cells, or PBMCs.

Per germline, CDR1 MNHEY and CDR2 SVGAGI. The V end lost 0 bases, the J end lost 7 bases, and 9 bases lay between the germline ends. There are 14 residues in the CDR3. This clone was recorded once. In the original workflow: Reference gene primer amplification gave nucleated cell count estimates. Assay used: immunoSEQ multiplex PCR; TCRdb lists only in-frame clones, some missing. Clone size and V and J calls were adopted from that table, with D and trimming inferred from the DNA. There are about 52,000 clones in the sample; about 91% occur only once, and around 6.5% lies in the top ten. Input material: peripheral blood. The receptor comes from a man aged 45-60 years with active COVID-19. This sequence joins TRBV6-5 and TRBJ2-2, with D perhaps TRBD1 (6 bases). The chain's CDR3 is CASSYSPGVGELFF. In DNA form, the CDR3 reads TGTGCCAGCAGTTACTCCCCAGGGGTCGGGGAGCTGTTTTTT.